The entry below gives a single T cell receptor (beta chain) sequence along with its context. The protocol was immunoSEQ multiplex PCR, while the TCRdb copy is restricted to in-frame clones and leaves out a portion. The sample has about 1.5 million clones; approximately 98% are singletons. This sample is drawn from a study of shared clonotypes between healthy human individuals. Per germline, CDR1 SGHDT and CDR2 YYEEEE. V shed 6 bases, J shed 0 bases, and the junction held 7 bases outside the gene matches. The CDR3 extends over 15 amino acids. This sequence was found in a man under 40 in good health. Input material: naive CD4+ T cells sorted from blood. Documented subset: CD45RA+ positively selected. The gene calls are TRBV5-6 and TRBJ2-7, with TRBD1 matching over 9 bases. The DNA for the CDR3 is TGTGCCAGCACCCTCGGGACAGGGAGCTCCTACGAGCAGTACTTC. It specifies CASTLGTGSSYEQYF.